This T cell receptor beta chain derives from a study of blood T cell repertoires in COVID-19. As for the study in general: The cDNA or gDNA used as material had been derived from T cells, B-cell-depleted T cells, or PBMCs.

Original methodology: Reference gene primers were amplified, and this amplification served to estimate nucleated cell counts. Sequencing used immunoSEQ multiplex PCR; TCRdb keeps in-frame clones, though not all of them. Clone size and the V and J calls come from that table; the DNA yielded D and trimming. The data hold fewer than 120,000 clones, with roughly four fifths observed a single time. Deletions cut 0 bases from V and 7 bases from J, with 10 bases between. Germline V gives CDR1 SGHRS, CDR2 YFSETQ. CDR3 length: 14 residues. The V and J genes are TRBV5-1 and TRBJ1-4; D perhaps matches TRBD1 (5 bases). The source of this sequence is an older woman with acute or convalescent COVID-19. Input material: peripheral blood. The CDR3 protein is CASSLAGGSEKLFF. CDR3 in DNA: TGCGCCAGCAGCTTGGCCGGGGGGTCTGAAAAACTGTTTTTT. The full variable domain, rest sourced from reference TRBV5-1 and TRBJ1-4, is KAGVTQTPRYLIKTRGQQVTLSCSPISGHRSVSWYQQTPGQGLQFLFEYFSETQRNKGNFPGRFSGRQFSNSRSEMNVSTLELGDSALYLCASSLAGGSEKLFFGSGTQLSVL.